Below, 29 T cell receptor beta chains from the same sample are listed, as sequenced in a study of CD8 T cells in Susac syndrome. After extraction with the RNeasy kit, roughly 0.45 to 1 ug of the RNA was reverse transcribed using random hexamers. TCRdb re-called the immunoSEQ multiplex PCR reads with MiXCR, one entry per CDR3 protein. This sample has under 200,000 distinct CDR3 sequences, with 95% found just once. The sequencing sample was made of CD8+ T cells from PBMCs. The source of these receptors is a human donor with Susac syndrome.

The chain carries TRBV7-9 and TRBJ2-5; tentatively, D is TRBD1 (6 bases). The ends were cut back, 5 bases at V and 4 bases at J, with 14 bases in the middle. The CDR3 consists of 14 residues. CDR1 is SEHNR, CDR2 FQNEAQ, per germline (reference sequence). The CDR3 DNA reads as TGTGCCAGCAGCGACCCCACAGGGTCAGAGACCCAGTACTTC. It encodes CASSDPTGSETQYF.

The V gene is TRBV3-1, the J gene TRBJ2-4; perhaps TRBD1 as D (6 bases). V was shortened by 0 bases and J by 7 bases, with 13 bases between the two germline ends. Germline CDR1 reads LGHDT; CDR2 reads YNNKEL (reference sequence). This CDR3 has 15 residues. Here the CDR3 reads CASSQDDRTRNIQYF. Written as DNA, the CDR3 is TGTGCCAGCAGCCAAGATGACAGGACCCGGAACATTCAGTACTTC.

DNA for the CDR3: TGCAGTGCTAGACCACGCCTGACGACCCAAGAGACCCAGTACTTC. Translating it yields CSARPRLTTQETQYF. V is TRBV20-1 and J is TRBJ2-5; unclear D gene. The CDR3 loop spans 15 amino acids. Germline CDR1 reads DFQATT; CDR2 reads SNEGSKA (reference sequence). The V and J ends lost 2 bases and 1 base respectively, with 14 bases between them.

The chain combines TRBV4-2 with TRBJ2-7; 9 positions agree with TRBD2. Germline assignment: CDR1 LGHNA and CDR2 YNFKEQ. The CDR3 sequence is 17 residues long. With V trimmed by 3 bases and J by 0 bases, 9 bases remained unmatched. CDR3 residues: CASSHPGAGGSSYEQYF. CDR3 DNA sequence: TGTGCCAGCAGCCATCCTGGGGCGGGGGGGAGCTCCTACGAGCAGTACTTC.

This rearrangement joins TRBV29-1 to TRBJ2-1, with D perhaps given as TRBD1 or TRBD2 (5 bases each). This CDR3 region has 12 residues. Trimming pared 3 bases from V and 6 bases from J, leaving 9 bases between. CDR1 is SQVTM, CDR2 ANQGSEA, per germline. This CDR3 is CSVDVGGNEQFF. The CDR3 DNA sequence: TGCAGCGTTGACGTTGGGGGCAATGAGCAGTTCTTC.

This clonotype has just one count. The V and J genes are TRBV5-5 and TRBJ2-6; a possible D gene is TRBD1 (6 bases). The CDR3 contains 16 residues. CDR1 and CDR2 from the germline V gene are SGHKS and YYEKEE (reference sequence). V shed 2 bases and J shed 1 base, with 10 bases lying between them. Here the CDR3 reads CASSFRGRSGANVLTF. The CDR3 nucleotides are TGTGCCAGCAGCTTCAGGGGAAGGTCTGGGGCCAACGTCCTGACTTTC.

The rearrangement joins TRBV20-1 to TRBJ2-3; 7 nucleotides line up with TRBD2. The CDR3 spans 17 residues. V shed 6 bases, J shed 0 bases, and the junction held 15 bases outside the gene matches. Per germline, CDR1 DFQATT and CDR2 SNEGSKA (reference sequence). In nucleotides, the CDR3 is TGCAGTGCGCGGCTTGCAGCGGGGCACGGAAGCACAGATACGCAGTATTTT. Translation: CSARLAAGHGSTDTQYF.

The chain combines TRBV5-4 with TRBJ2-3, with 7 nucleotides matching TRBD1. This CDR3 spans 15 amino acids. The germline V gene has CDR1 SGHNT and CDR2 YYREEE (reference sequence). Losses at the gene ends were 4 bases for V and 6 bases for J; bases not matched to a gene: 11. The CDR3 coding sequence is TGTGCCAGCAGCGACAGGGACGCCATGGTCGATACGCAGTATTTT. This codes for CASSDRDAMVDTQYF.

The chain joins TRBV6-5 to TRBJ2-5; D might be TRBD2 (6 bases). CDR3 length: 13 residues. The germline gives CDR1 MNHEY, CDR2 SVGAGI. Trimming cost V 3 bases and J 5 bases, with 10 bases left between them. The CDR3 region has the DNA TGTGCCAGCAGTTATCCCGGGAGTGAGACCCAGTACTTC. This sequence encodes CASSYPGSETQYF.

The genes are TRBV20-1 and TRBJ1-1; maybe TRBD1 (6 bases). V lost 0 bases and J 3 bases, leaving 14 bases between the germline ends. The CDR3 is 15 amino acids. Germline V gene lookup returns CDR1 DFQATT and CDR2 SNEGSKA (reference sequence). The CDR3 loop reads CSARDLGGRDTEAFF. The CDR3 DNA is TGCAGTGCTAGAGATCTCGGGGGCAGGGACACTGAAGCTTTCTTT.

This clonotype appeared once. V and J are TRBV15 and TRBJ1-5; 11 positions match TRBD1. CDR1 LNHNV and CDR2 YYDKDF come from the germline V gene (reference sequence). The CDR3 extends over 15 amino acids. The J segment lost 3 bases and the V segment lost 3 bases, leaving 1 base of the junction unmatched. CDR3 nucleotide sequence: TGTGCCACCAGCAGGGACAGGGGGCACAATCAGCCCCAGCATTTT. Protein: CATSRDRGHNQPQHF. Full variable domain (rest looked up from reference TRBV15 and TRBJ1-5): DAMVIQNPRYQVTQFGKPVTLSCSQTLNHNVMYWYQQKSSQAPKLLFHYYDKDFNNEADTPDNFQSRRPNTSFCFLDIRSPGLGDTAMYLCATSRDRGHNQPQHFGDGTRLSIL.

The CDR3 bases are TGTGCCAGCAGCAAAGAGGAGGGGCGAGGAGATACGCAGTATTTT. It specifies CASSKEEGRGDTQYF. The chain combines TRBV21-1 with TRBJ2-3; TRBD1 is taken as the D call from the table, unchecked against the DNA. TRBV21-1 is a documented pseudogene. This CDR3 region has 15 residues.

This chain uses TRBV19 with TRBJ2-2; 7 nucleotides agree with TRBD2. The CDR3 sequence is 17 residues long. Germline CDR1 LNHDA, CDR2 SQIVND (reference sequence). V shed 1 base, J shed 1 base, and the junction held 6 bases outside the gene matches. CDR3: CASSIVGLAENTGELFF. The DNA of the CDR3 is TGTGCCAGTAGTATAGTTGGGCTAGCGGAGAACACCGGGGAGCTGTTTTTT.

The V gene is TRBV10-3, the J gene TRBJ2-1, with 7 bases fitting TRBD2. CDR1 and CDR2 (germline): ENHRY, SYGVKD. With 8 bases clipped from V and 3 bases from J, the junction kept 1 base outside the gene matches. The CDR3 totals 12 residues. DNA of the CDR3: TGTGCCATCGGACTAGACTACAATGAGCAGTTCTTC. Translation: CAIGLDYNEQFF.

The chain joins TRBV7-8 to TRBJ1-1, with D maybe TRBD1 (6 bases). Trimming stripped 2 bases from V and 3 bases from J, with 16 bases between. Germline V lookup: CDR1 SGHVS, CDR2 FQNEAQ. This CDR3 is built from 16 residues. CDR3 residues: CASSLYDRLGYTEAFF. In nucleotides, the CDR3 is TGTGCCAGCAGCTTATATGACAGGCTAGGCTACACTGAAGCTTTCTTT.

The V gene is TRBV12-3 or TRBV12-4, the J gene TRBJ1-1, with TRBD1 as a possible D gene (5 bases). V was trimmed by 7 bases and J by 0 bases, leaving 12 bases between them. The CDR3 contains 14 residues. CDR3 sequence (DNA): TGTGCCAGCACCCCGTCGGGGGTGAACACTGAAGCTTTCTTT. The encoded protein is CASTPSGVNTEAFF.

CDR3 sequence (DNA): TGTGCCAGCAGCTCCCAGGGGCAGGGCGGAACTGAAGCTTTCTTT. Protein: CASSSQGQGGTEAFF. J is TRBJ1-1 and V is TRBV9, with D possibly being TRBD1 (6 bases). Germline CDR1 SGDLS, CDR2 YYNGEE. Trimming removed 4 bases from V and 5 bases from J, with 18 bases in between. There are 15 residues in the CDR3.

The chain uses TRBV5-6 and TRBJ2-1; 7 positions match TRBD2. V shed 3 bases and J 4 bases; nucleotides not matched to a gene: 1. The length of the CDR3 is 13 residues. Germline CDR1 reads SGHDT; CDR2 reads YYEEEE. CDR3 in DNA: TGTGCCAGCAGCTCTAGCGGTTACAATGAGCAGTTCTTC. The encoded protein is CASSSSGYNEQFF.

The chain couples TRBV5-1 to TRBJ2-7; weak D call: TRBD2 (6 bases). Between the trimmed V and J ends, which lost 4 bases and 6 bases, there was a span of 17 bases. This CDR3 is 14 amino acids long. Germline loops: CDR1 SGHRS, CDR2 YFSETQ. In DNA, the CDR3 is TGCGCCAGCAGCGGCCGGACAAGGACTACCGAGCAGTACTTC. Residues: CASSGRTRTTEQYF.

The chain uses TRBV10-3 and TRBJ1-6, with D unclear. The CDR3 has 14 residues. V was clipped by 0 bases and J by 11 bases, with 11 bases between them. Germline V gives CDR1 ENHRY, CDR2 SYGVKD. This CDR3 reads CAISESNGLPPLHF. The CDR3 bases are TGTGCCATCAGTGAGTCTAACGGTCTTCCACCCCTCCACTTT.

This clonotype was seen once. The V call is TRBV7-3, the J call TRBJ1-2; no definite D call. The CDR3 length is 13 residues. Between the trimmed V and J ends, which lost 9 bases and 4 bases, there was a span of 15 bases. Germline V CDR1 and CDR2: SGHTA, FQGTGA. The CDR3 sequence: CARTGREGYGYTF. The CDR3 DNA is TGTGCCAGGACCGGGCGCGAAGGCTATGGCTACACCTTC.

The V call is TRBV6-6, the J call TRBJ2-3; D unclear. Germline values: CDR1 MNHNY, CDR2 SVGAGI (reference sequence). This CDR3 region has 11 residues. The V end lost 2 bases, the J end lost 10 bases, and 7 bases lay between the germline ends. CDR3 amino acids: CASSYGPPQYF. CDR3 nucleotide sequence: TGTGCCAGCAGTTACGGACCTCCGCAGTATTTT.

This clonotype appeared once. This rearrangement joins TRBV19 to TRBJ1-5; D not certain. The V gene lost 3 bases and the J gene lost 3 bases, with 12 bases spanning the gap. CDR1 is LNHDA, CDR2 SQIVND, per germline (reference sequence). CDR3 length: 15 residues. CDR3 DNA: TGTGCCAGTAGTATCTTCGGGGAACCCAATCAGCCCCAGCATTTT. Its translation: CASSIFGEPNQPQHF. The full variable domain, with the rest looked up from reference TRBV19 and TRBJ1-5, is DGGITQSPKYLFRKEGQNVTLSCEQNLNHDAMYWYRQDPGQGLRLIYYSQIVNDFQKGDIAEGYSVSREKKESFPLTVTSAQKNPTAFYLCASSIFGEPNQPQHFGDGTRLSIL.

This chain links TRBV20-1 with TRBJ1-2; 9 nucleotides align to TRBD1. Germline V gives CDR1 DFQATT, CDR2 SNEGSKA (reference sequence). The trim removed 6 bases at V and 5 bases at J, leaving 4 bases unmatched. The CDR3 length is 12 residues. The CDR3 region has the DNA TGCAGTGCCGTCGGGACAGGGTATGGCTACACCTTC. Residues: CSAVGTGYGYTF.

The CDR3 is CASSRLAGAGTGELFF. The CDR3 nucleotides are TGTGCCAGCAGTCGACTAGCGGGAGCGGGCACCGGGGAGCTGTTTTTT. The rearrangement uses TRBV28 and TRBJ2-2; 12 nucleotides match TRBD2. This CDR3 spans 16 amino acids. Germline V gene lookup returns CDR1 MDHEN and CDR2 SYDVKM. The V segment lost 5 bases and the J segment 4 bases; nucleotides outside the gene matches: 5.

V and J are TRBV27 and TRBJ2-1, with D maybe TRBD2 (6 bases). This CDR3 is built from 13 residues. V was clipped by 6 bases and J by 3 bases, with 9 bases between them. Germline lookup yields CDR1 MNHEY and CDR2 SMNVEV (reference sequence). The CDR3, as DNA: TGTGCCAGCAGGTCTAGCGTCTACAATGAGCAGTTCTTC. This sequence encodes CASRSSVYNEQFF.

This clonotype was detected only once. The J gene is TRBJ1-2, the V gene TRBV30, with 9 bases aligning to TRBD1. CDR3 length: 11 amino acids. The germline gives CDR1 GTSNPN, CDR2 SVGIG (reference sequence). J lost 2 bases, V lost 8 bases, and 0 bases had no gene match. The CDR3: CAGTGNYGYTF. The CDR3 nucleotides read TGTGCCGGGACAGGGAACTATGGCTACACCTTC.

This clonotype was detected only once. The J gene is TRBJ2-7, the V gene TRBV29-1; D remains ambiguous. V gave up 6 bases and J gave up 0 bases, with 9 bases separating them. From germline, CDR1 is SQVTM and CDR2 ANQGSEA. The CDR3 contains 12 residues. CDR3 sequence: CSVVDVSYEQYF. The CDR3 DNA reads as TGCAGCGTCGTGGACGTCTCCTACGAGCAGTACTTC.

This chain joins TRBV29-1 and TRBJ1-2, with 8 bases aligning to TRBD1. Per the germline V gene, CDR1 is SQVTM and CDR2 is ANQGSEA. Trimming cost V 4 bases and J 1 base; bases outside gene matches: 14. This CDR3 is 17 amino acids long. CDR3 region: CSVVLRVDREDNYGYTF. The CDR3 bases are TGCAGCGTTGTTTTGAGGGTGGACAGGGAAGATAACTATGGCTACACCTTC. The full variable domain, its missing parts supplied by reference TRBV29-1 and TRBJ1-2, is SAVISQKPSRDICQRGTSLTIQCQVDSQVTMMFWYRQQPGQSLTLIATANQGSEATYESGFVIDKFPISRPNLTFSTLTVSNMSPEDSSIYLCSVVLRVDREDNYGYTFGSGTRLTVV.